This T cell receptor beta chain was found in a study of blood T cell repertoires in COVID-19. Whole-study context: Spain, Italy and the United States supplied samples that represented acute and convalescent COVID-19. T cells, B-cell-depleted T cells, or PBMCs supplied cDNA or gDNA.

Repertoires were generated with immunoSEQ multiplex PCR, while TCRdb's copy carries only in-frame clones and drops some. Among 300,000 to 400,000 clones, approximately 86% were seen once, and the ten largest hold about 4.2%. The CDR3 is 16 amino acids. The trim removed 3 bases at V and 2 bases at J, leaving 4 bases unmatched. In germline, CDR1 is KGHSH, CDR2 LQKENI. Participants were aged about 18 to 100 years from 20 to 30 US areas. Donors were grouped by their self-reported clinical history. The gene calls are TRBV18 and TRBJ2-2; 9 bases are shared with TRBD2. This TCR derives from a woman aged 40-49 years with acute COVID-19. Sequencing input: PBMCs or T cells enriched from blood (not recorded which). CDR3 protein: CASSPPSGTNTGELFF. Here the CDR3 DNA reads TGTGCCAGCTCACCTCCTAGCGGGACCAACACCGGGGAGCTGTTTTTT.